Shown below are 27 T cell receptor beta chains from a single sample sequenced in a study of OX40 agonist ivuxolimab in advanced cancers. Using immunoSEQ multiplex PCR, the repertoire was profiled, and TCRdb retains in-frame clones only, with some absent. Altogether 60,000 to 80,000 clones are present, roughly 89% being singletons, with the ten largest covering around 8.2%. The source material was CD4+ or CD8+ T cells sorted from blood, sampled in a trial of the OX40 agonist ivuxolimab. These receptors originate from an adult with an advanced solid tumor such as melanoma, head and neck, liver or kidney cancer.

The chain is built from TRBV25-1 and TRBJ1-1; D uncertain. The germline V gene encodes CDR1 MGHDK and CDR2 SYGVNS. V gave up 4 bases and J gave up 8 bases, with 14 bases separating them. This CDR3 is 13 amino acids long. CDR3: CASSGGTFGEAFF. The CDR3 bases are TGTGCCAGCAGTGGAGGCACCTTCGGGGAAGCTTTCTTT.

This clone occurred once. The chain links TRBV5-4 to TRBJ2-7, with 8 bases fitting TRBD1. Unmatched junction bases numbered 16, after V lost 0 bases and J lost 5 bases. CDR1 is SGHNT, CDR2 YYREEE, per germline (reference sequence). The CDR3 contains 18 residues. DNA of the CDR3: TGTGCCAGCAGCTTGGCCGGAGGGGCAGGGGGCGCTCGAAACGAGCAGTACTTC. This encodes CASSLAGGAGGARNEQYF.

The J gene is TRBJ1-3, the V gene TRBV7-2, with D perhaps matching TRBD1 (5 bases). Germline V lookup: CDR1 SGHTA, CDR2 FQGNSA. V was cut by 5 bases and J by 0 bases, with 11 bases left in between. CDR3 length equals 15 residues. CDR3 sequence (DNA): TGTGCCAGCAGCATCGACAGCCTCTCTGGAAACACCATATATTTT. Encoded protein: CASSIDSLSGNTIYF.

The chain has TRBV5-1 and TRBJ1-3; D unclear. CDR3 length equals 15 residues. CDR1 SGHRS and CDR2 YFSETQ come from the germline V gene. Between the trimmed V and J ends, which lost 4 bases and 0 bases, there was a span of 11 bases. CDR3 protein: CASSMDGSSGNTIYF. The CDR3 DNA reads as TGCGCCAGCAGCATGGACGGTTCCTCTGGAAACACCATATATTTT.

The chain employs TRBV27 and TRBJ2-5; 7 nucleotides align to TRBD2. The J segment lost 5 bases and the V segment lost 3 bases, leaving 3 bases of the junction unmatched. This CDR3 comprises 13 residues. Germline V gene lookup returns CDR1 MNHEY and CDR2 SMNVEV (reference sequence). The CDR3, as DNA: TGTGCCAGCAGTTTTGGCGGGGGTGAGACCCAGTACTTC. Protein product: CASSFGGGETQYF.

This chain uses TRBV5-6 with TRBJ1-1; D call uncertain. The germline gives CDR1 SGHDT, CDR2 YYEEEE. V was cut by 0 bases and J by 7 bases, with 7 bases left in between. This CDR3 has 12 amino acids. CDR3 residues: CASSLGADEAFF. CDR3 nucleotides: TGTGCCAGCAGCTTGGGGGCAGATGAAGCTTTCTTT. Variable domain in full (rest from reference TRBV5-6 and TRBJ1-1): DAGVTQSPTHLIKTRGQQVTLRCSPKSGHDTVSWYQQALGQGPQFIFQYYEEEERQRGNFPDRFSGHQFPNYSSELNVNALLLGDSALYLCASSLGADEAFFGQGTRLTVV.

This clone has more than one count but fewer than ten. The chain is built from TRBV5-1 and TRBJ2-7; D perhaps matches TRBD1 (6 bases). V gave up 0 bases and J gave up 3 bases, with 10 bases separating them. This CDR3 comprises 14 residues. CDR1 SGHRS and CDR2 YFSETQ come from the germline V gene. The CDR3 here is CASSLVGTYYEQYF. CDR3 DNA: TGCGCCAGCAGCTTGGTTGGGACATACTACGAGCAGTACTTC.

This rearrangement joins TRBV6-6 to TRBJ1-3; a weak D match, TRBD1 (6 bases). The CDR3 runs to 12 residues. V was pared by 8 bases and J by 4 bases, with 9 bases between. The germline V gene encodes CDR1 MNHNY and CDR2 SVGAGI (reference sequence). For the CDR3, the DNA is TGTGCCAGCGGAGGACAGGGAAACACCATATATTTT. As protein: CASGGQGNTIYF.

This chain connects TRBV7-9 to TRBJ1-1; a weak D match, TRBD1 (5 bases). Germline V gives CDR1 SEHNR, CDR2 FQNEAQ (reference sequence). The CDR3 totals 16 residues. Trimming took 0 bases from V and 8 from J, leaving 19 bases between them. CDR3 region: CASSLAGPEGPVEAFF. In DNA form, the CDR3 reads TGTGCCAGCAGCTTAGCGGGACCTGAAGGTCCGGTGGAAGCTTTCTTT.

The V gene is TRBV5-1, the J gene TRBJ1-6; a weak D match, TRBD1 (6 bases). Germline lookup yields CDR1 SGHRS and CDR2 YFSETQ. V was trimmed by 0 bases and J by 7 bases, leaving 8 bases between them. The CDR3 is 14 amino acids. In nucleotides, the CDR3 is TGCGCCAGCAGCTTGGGTAGGGGGAATTCACCCCTCCACTTT. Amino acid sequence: CASSLGRGNSPLHF.

The CDR3 DNA reads TGTGCCAGCAGTTCCCCCGCGGAACTCACTGAAGCTTTCTTT. Translation: CASSSPAELTEAFF. This rearrangement joins TRBV28 to TRBJ1-1; no definite D call. Germline CDR1 MDHEN, CDR2 SYDVKM. Trimming took 4 bases from V and 4 from J, leaving 13 bases between them. This CDR3 region has 14 residues. The complete variable domain, with remaining parts taken from reference TRBV28 and TRBJ1-1, reads DVKVTQSSRYLVKRTGEKVFLECVQDMDHENMFWYRQDPGLGLRLIYFSYDVKMKEKGDIPEGYSVSREKKERFSLILESASTNQTSMYLCASSSPAELTEAFFGQGTRLTVV.

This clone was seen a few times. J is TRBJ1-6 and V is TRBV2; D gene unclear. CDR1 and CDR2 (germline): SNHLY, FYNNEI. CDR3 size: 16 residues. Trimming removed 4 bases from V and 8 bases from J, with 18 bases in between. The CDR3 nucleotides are TGTGCCAGCAGTGCGCGGGATCTTATAATTGATTCACCCCTCCACTTT. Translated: CASSARDLIIDSPLHF.

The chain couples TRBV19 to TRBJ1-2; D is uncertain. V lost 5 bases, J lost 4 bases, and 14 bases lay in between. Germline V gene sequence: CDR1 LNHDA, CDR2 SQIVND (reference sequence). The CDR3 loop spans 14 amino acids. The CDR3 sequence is CASSGLPSAYGYTF. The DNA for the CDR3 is TGTGCCAGTAGTGGTCTACCCAGTGCCTATGGCTACACCTTC.

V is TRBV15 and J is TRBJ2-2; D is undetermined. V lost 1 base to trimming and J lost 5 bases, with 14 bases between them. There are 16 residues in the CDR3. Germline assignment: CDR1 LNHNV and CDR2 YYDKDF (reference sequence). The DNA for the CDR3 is TGTGCCACCAGCAGAGTAAGGGATAAAAAAACCGGGGAGCTGTTTTTT. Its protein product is CATSRVRDKKTGELFF.

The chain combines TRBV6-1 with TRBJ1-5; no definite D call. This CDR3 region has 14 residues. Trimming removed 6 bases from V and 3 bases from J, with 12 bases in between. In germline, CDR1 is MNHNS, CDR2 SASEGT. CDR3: CASRGDKSNQPQHF. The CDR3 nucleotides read TGTGCCAGCAGGGGAGACAAATCCAATCAGCCCCAGCATTTT.

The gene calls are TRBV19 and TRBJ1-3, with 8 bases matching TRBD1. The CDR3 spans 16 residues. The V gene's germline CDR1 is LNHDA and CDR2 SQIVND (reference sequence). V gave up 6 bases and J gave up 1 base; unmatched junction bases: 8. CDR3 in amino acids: CASRLDRVGSGNTIYF. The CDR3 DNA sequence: TGTGCCAGTAGATTGGACAGGGTCGGTTCTGGAAACACCATATATTTT.

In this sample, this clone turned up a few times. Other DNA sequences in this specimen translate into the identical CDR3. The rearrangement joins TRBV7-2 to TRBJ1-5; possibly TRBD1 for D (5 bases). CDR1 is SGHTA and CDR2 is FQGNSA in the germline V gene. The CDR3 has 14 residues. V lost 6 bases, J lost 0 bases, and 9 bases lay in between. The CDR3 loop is CASSPQGSNQPQHF. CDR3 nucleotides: TGTGCCAGCAGTCCTCAGGGTAGCAATCAGCCCCAGCATTTT.

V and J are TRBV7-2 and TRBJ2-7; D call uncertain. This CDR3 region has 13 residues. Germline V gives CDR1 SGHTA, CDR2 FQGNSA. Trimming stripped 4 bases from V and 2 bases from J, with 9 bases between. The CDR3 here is CASSSQSAYEQYF. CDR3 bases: TGTGCCAGCAGCTCCCAGAGTGCCTACGAGCAGTACTTC.

The CDR3, as DNA: TGTGCCAGCGAGTCAACCGGTTCCTACAATGAGCAGTTCTTC. Amino acids: CASESTGSYNEQFF. This chain links TRBV9 with TRBJ2-1; D gene unclear. V shed 7 bases and J shed 1 base, with 12 bases lying between them. CDR1 and CDR2 from the germline V gene are SGDLS and YYNGEE. CDR3 length: 14 residues.

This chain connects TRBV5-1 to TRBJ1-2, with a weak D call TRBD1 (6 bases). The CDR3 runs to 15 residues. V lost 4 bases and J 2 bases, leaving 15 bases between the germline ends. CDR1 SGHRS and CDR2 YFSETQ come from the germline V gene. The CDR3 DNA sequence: TGCGCCAGCAGCCCCCGGGACACCCCCAACTATGGCTACACCTTC. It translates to CASSPRDTPNYGYTF.

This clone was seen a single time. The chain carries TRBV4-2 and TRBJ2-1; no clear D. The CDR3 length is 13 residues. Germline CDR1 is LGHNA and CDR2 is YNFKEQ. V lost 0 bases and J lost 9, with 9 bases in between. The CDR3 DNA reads TGTGCCAGCAGCCAAGATAGGAGAGCTGAGCAGTTCTTC. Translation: CASSQDRRAEQFF.

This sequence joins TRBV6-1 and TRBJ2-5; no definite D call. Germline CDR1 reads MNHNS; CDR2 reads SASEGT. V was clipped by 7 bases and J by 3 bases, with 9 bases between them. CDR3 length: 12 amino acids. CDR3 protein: CASTPAEETQYF. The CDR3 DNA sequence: TGTGCCAGCACCCCAGCTGAAGAGACCCAGTACTTC.

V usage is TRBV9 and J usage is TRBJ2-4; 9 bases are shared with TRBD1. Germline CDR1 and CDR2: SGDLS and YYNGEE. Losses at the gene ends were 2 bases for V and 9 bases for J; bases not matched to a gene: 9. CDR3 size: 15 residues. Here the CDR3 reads CASSVEGQGKGIQYF. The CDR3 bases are TGTGCCAGCAGCGTGGAGGGACAGGGAAAGGGCATTCAGTACTTC. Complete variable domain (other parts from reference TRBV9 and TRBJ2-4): DSGVTQTPKHLITATGQRVTLRCSPRSGDLSVYWYQQSLDQGLQFLIQYYNGEERAKGNILERFSAQQFPDLHSELNLSSLELGDSALYFCASSVEGQGKGIQYFGAGTRLSVL.

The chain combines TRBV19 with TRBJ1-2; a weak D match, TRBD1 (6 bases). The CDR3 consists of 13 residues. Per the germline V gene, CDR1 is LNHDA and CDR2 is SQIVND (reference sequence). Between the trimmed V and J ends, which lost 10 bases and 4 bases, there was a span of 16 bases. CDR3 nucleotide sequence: TGTGCCACGTCGCAGGGGTCCCGCTATGGCTACACCTTC. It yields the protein CATSQGSRYGYTF.

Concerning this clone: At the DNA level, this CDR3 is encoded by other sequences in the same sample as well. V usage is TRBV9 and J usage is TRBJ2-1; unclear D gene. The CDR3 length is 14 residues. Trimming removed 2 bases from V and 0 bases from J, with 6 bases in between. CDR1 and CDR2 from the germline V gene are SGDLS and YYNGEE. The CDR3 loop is CASSVGDSYNEQFF. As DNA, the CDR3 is TGTGCCAGCAGCGTTGGGGACTCCTACAATGAGCAGTTCTTC.

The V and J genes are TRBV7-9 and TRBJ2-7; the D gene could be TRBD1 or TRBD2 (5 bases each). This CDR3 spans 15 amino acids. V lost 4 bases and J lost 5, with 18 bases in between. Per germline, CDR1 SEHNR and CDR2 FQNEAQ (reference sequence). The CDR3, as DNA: TGTGCCAGCAGCTACCCGGGACCCAGCTCAGACGAGCAGTACTTC. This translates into CASSYPGPSSDEQYF.

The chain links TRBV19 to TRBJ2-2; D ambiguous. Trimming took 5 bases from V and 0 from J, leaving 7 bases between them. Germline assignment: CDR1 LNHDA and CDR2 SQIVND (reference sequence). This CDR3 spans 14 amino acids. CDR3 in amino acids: CASSAEANTGELFF. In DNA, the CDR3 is TGTGCCAGTAGTGCAGAAGCGAACACCGGGGAGCTGTTTTTT.